The 20 T cell receptor beta chains in this list originate from one sample, sequenced in a study of human T cells and chemical hapten exposure. Documented time point: patch test 1, 2 weeks after DPC sensitization. Specified treatment: therapeutic diphenylcyclopropenone sensitization with weekly scalp DPC. MiXCR, run by TCRdb on the RACE reads, gives a single entry per CDR3 protein. The sample includes some 350,000 distinct CDR3 sequences, 6% to 8.5% of them seen just once. This specimen consisted of whole blood, obtained in connection with sensitization to the hapten diphenylcyclopropenone (DPC). These receptors all stem from a woman between 18 and 29 years old with alopecia areata. Some clones in this sample may be carry-over from other donors' samples.

This clonotype has ten or more counts. This chain links TRBV20-1 with TRBJ2-7, with no clear D. The germline V gene encodes CDR1 DFQATT and CDR2 SNEGSKA (reference sequence). The CDR3 runs 14 residues. Trimming pared 0 bases from V and 1 base from J, leaving 10 bases between. The CDR3 region is CSARDPLLSYEQYF. The CDR3 DNA follows: TGCAGTGCTAGAGATCCCCTACTGTCCTACGAGCAGTACTTC.

This clonotype was seen more than once but under ten times. This chain's CDR3 is CASSQEAGTGHNSPLHF. In DNA, the CDR3 is TGCGCCAGCAGCCAAGAAGCCGGGACAGGGCATAATTCACCCCTCCACTTT. The chain is built from TRBV4-3 and TRBJ1-6; 9 bases map to TRBD1. This CDR3 is 17 amino acids long. Per germline, CDR1 LGHNA and CDR2 YSLEER. V shed 0 bases, J shed 5 bases, and the junction held 5 bases outside the gene matches.

The table lists this clonotype with many counts. The V call is TRBV28, the J call TRBJ1-6, with D tentatively TRBD1 (5 bases). V lost 2 bases and J lost 0, with 17 bases in between. Germline V gene lookup returns CDR1 MDHEN and CDR2 SYDVKM. The CDR3 covers 19 residues. CDR3 sequence reads: CASSLTGGPRGSYNSPLHF. In nucleotides, the CDR3 is TGTGCCAGCAGTTTAACCGGGGGTCCCCGTGGCTCCTATAATTCACCCCTCCACTTT.

The chain links TRBV7-8 to TRBJ1-1, with 12 bases that match TRBD1. Germline CDR1 and CDR2: SGHVS and FQNEAQ. This CDR3 has 14 amino acids. V dropped 2 bases and J dropped 6; count of bases not matched to a gene: 1. The DNA for the CDR3 is TGTGCCAGCAGCTTAAGGGACAGGGGGCCTGAAGCTTTCTTT. Its translation: CASSLRDRGPEAFF.

The chain combines TRBV6-2 or TRBV6-3 with TRBJ2-7; 7 positions agree with TRBD1. Germline loops: CDR1 MNHEY, CDR2 SVGEGT. Trimming cost V 5 bases and J 2 bases; bases outside gene matches: 3. The CDR3 has 13 amino acids. CDR3 coding DNA: TGTGCCAGCAGTACGGACAGGCCCTACGAGCAGTACTTC. Amino acid sequence: CASSTDRPYEQYF.

This clonotype has ten or more counts. The chain combines TRBV7-9 with TRBJ2-1; 8 bases fit TRBD1. The CDR3 totals 15 residues. The trim removed 1 base at V and 6 bases at J, leaving 5 bases unmatched. The germline gives CDR1 SEHNR, CDR2 FQNEAQ (reference sequence). The CDR3 is CASSLGDRTINEQFF. Here the CDR3 DNA reads TGTGCCAGCAGCTTAGGGGACAGGACCATCAATGAGCAGTTCTTC.

This clonotype was seen a few times. This rearrangement joins TRBV6-4 to TRBJ1-1; TRBD1 is a possible D gene (5 bases). Trimming removed 4 bases from V and 5 bases from J, with 11 bases in between. Looked up from germline, CDR1 is MRHNA and CDR2 is SNTAGT. The CDR3 loop spans 13 amino acids. Here the CDR3 reads CASSVREGTEAFF. CDR3 nucleotide sequence: TGTGCCAGCAGTGTCAGGGAGGGGACTGAAGCTTTCTTT.

This clonotype was counted ten times or more. The chain links TRBV4-2 to TRBJ2-6; D gene unclear. Trimming pared 1 base from V and 0 bases from J, leaving 10 bases between. Per germline, CDR1 LGHNA and CDR2 YNFKEQ. This CDR3 has 17 residues. The CDR3 nucleotides read TGTGCCAGCAGCCAAGTTCGGGCTGACTCTGGGGCCAACGTCCTGACTTTC. Residues: CASSQVRADSGANVLTF.

The rearrangement uses TRBV3-1 and TRBJ1-4; 7 positions agree with TRBD1. Germline CDR1 reads LGHDT; CDR2 reads YNNKEL (reference sequence). Losses at the gene ends were 5 bases for V and 7 bases for J; bases not matched to a gene: 10. CDR3 size: 15 residues. CDR3 residues: CASSTLLAGGEKLFF. The CDR3 DNA reads TGTGCCAGCAGCACTCTGCTTGCAGGGGGTGAAAAACTGTTTTTT.

In its sample, this clonotype was seen many times. V is TRBV18 and J is TRBJ2-5, with 8 bases matching TRBD1. The germline V gene has CDR1 KGHSH and CDR2 LQKENI. V was clipped by 1 base and J by 2 bases; unmatched bases: 6. This CDR3 region has 16 residues. CDR3 bases: TGTGCCAGCTCACCACGAGGACGACAGGGGCAAGAGACCCAGTACTTC. Protein sequence: CASSPRGRQGQETQYF. Using reference TRBV18 and TRBJ2-5 for the parts outside the CDR3, the full variable domain is NAGVMQNPRHLVRRRGQEARLRCSPMKGHSHVYWYRQLPEEGLKFMVYLQKENIIDESGMPKERFSAEFPKEGPSILRIQQVVRGDSAAYFCASSPRGRQGQETQYFGPGTRLLVL.

The J gene is TRBJ2-3, the V gene TRBV5-1; 8 positions agree with TRBD2. V was clipped by 5 bases and J by 3 bases; unmatched bases: 11. The CDR3 loop spans 16 amino acids. Germline-derived CDR1 and CDR2 are SGHRS and YFSETQ. CDR3 DNA sequence: TGCGCCAGCAGTCTAAGGACAGCGGGGGTTACAGATACGCAGTATTTT. It codes for CASSLRTAGVTDTQYF.

This clonotype was observed many times. The chain has TRBV9 and TRBJ1-1, with 11 nucleotides matching TRBD1. V trimming: 4 bases; J trimming: 4 bases; junction bases outside the gene matches: 9. CDR3 length: 16 amino acids. CDR1 SGDLS and CDR2 YYNGEE come from the germline V gene. CDR3 bases: TGTGCCAGCAGCTCGAGAGGACAGGGGGCAAGCACTGAAGCTTTCTTT. It translates to CASSSRGQGASTEAFF.

This clonotype was counted only a few times. J is TRBJ2-2 and V is TRBV11-1; 7 bases agree with TRBD1. The CDR3 has 14 residues. After removal of 5 bases from V and 5 bases from J, the junction contained 5 bases not matched to a gene. The germline gives CDR1 SGHAT, CDR2 FQDESV (reference sequence). Here the CDR3 reads CASSPKTGTGELFF. The CDR3 region has the DNA TGTGCCAGCAGCCCGAAGACAGGGACCGGGGAGCTGTTTTTT.

In its sample, this clonotype was seen a few times. This sequence joins TRBV7-8 and TRBJ2-7; D may match TRBD1 or TRBD2 (6 bases each). The length of the CDR3 is 17 residues. Trimming left V 2 bases short and J 5 bases short, with 22 bases between. CDR1 and CDR2 (germline): SGHVS, FQNEAQ. DNA for the CDR3: TGTGCCAGCAGCTTAAGTACGGGGGCTCTGAACATCAACGAGCAGTACTTC. Translating gives CASSLSTGALNINEQYF.

This clonotype showed up many times. The J gene is TRBJ2-3, the V gene TRBV6-5; 7 nucleotides match TRBD2. CDR3 length: 16 residues. Germline loops: CDR1 MNHEY, CDR2 SVGAGI. V was pared by 0 bases and J by 6 bases, with 9 bases of the junction left unmatched. CDR3: CASSYSHERGWDTQYF. The CDR3 DNA reads as TGTGCCAGCAGTTACTCTCACGAGCGGGGATGGGATACGCAGTATTTT.

The rearrangement uses TRBV20-1 and TRBJ1-4; TRBD1 matches at 9 bases. Trimming took 3 bases from V and 0 from J; bases not matched to a gene: 5. The CDR3 is 16 amino acids. Germline V CDR1 and CDR2: DFQATT, SNEGSKA (reference sequence). Here the CDR3 reads CSASTGGSPTNEKLFF. The CDR3 DNA sequence: TGCAGTGCTAGCACAGGGGGCTCGCCAACTAATGAAAAACTGTTTTTT.

This clonotype was counted a few times. This chain joins TRBV2 and TRBJ2-1; D gene unclear. The CDR3 spans 15 residues. Germline V lookup: CDR1 SNHLY, CDR2 FYNNEI. The ends were cut back, 6 bases at V and 2 bases at J, with 14 bases in the middle. CDR3 nucleotides: TGTGCCAGCAGCCCTAGTTTAGCTCCCTACAATGAGCAGTTCTTC. As protein: CASSPSLAPYNEQFF.

V and J are TRBV5-1 and TRBJ2-4; D is perhaps TRBD1 (5 bases). CDR3 length equals 13 residues. The germline V gene has CDR1 SGHRS and CDR2 YFSETQ. Trimming removed 0 bases from V and 8 bases from J, with 9 bases in between. This chain's CDR3 is CASSLAGLDIQYF. As DNA, the CDR3 is TGCGCCAGCAGCTTGGCAGGGTTGGACATTCAGTACTTC.

Worth noting for this clonotype: The CDR3 carries no conserved terminal phenylalanine or tryptophan, so it likely arises from a read error. The chain uses TRBV20-1 and TRBJ2-7; TRBD1 matches at 8 bases. Germline lookup yields CDR1 DFQATT and CDR2 SNEGSKA (reference sequence). Trimming removed 1 base from V and 4 bases from J; junction bases left unmatched: 9. The CDR3 has 15 residues. CDR3 nucleotide sequence: TGCAGTGCTAGAGTCTGGGACAGGTCTGAGTACGAGCAGTACCTC. It encodes CSARVWDRSEYEQYL.

This rearrangement joins TRBV9 to TRBJ2-3; D is uncertain. The V end lost 0 bases, the J end lost 2 bases, and 16 bases lay between the germline ends. CDR3 length equals 17 residues. Germline lookup yields CDR1 SGDLS and CDR2 YYNGEE. The DNA for the CDR3 is TGTGCCAGCAGCGTAGAAGGTAATCGACGGTTCACAGATACGCAGTATTTT. Translated, it gives CASSVEGNRRFTDTQYF.